Presented here are 10 T cell receptor beta chains from one specimen sequenced in a study of OX40 agonist ivuxolimab in advanced cancers. Using immunoSEQ multiplex PCR, the repertoire was profiled, and TCRdb retains in-frame clones only, with some absent. The sample has 100,000 to 110,000 clones, more than 85% seen once; the top ten hold under 0.65%. The sample consisted of CD4+ or CD8+ T cells sorted from blood, taken in a trial of the OX40 agonist ivuxolimab. All receptors derive from an adult with an advanced solid tumor such as melanoma, head and neck, liver or kidney cancer.

As for this clone: The same CDR3 is also encoded by other DNA sequences in this sample. J is TRBJ1-5 and V is TRBV4-1; D is uncertain. CDR1 is MGHRA, CDR2 YSYEKL, per germline. V gave up 0 bases and J gave up 4 bases, with 4 bases separating them. This CDR3 is 13 amino acids long. The CDR3: CASSQDRNQPQHF. The DNA of the CDR3 is TGCGCCAGCAGCCAAGATAGGAATCAGCCCCAGCATTTT.

The rearrangement links TRBV28 to TRBJ1-5; D is perhaps TRBD1 (6 bases). V was trimmed by 4 bases and J by 7 bases, leaving 11 bases between them. Germline loops: CDR1 MDHEN, CDR2 SYDVKM. This CDR3 spans 13 amino acids. CDR3: CASSWGAQQPQHF. The CDR3 region has the DNA TGTGCCAGCAGTTGGGGGGCTCAACAGCCCCAGCATTTT.

The chain recombines TRBV5-1 with TRBJ2-5; D remains unclear. V lost 3 bases and J 1 base, leaving 16 bases between the germline ends. The germline gives CDR1 SGHRS, CDR2 YFSETQ. The CDR3 is 16 residues long. CDR3 residues: CASSSLGYPPQETQYF. The DNA for the CDR3 is TGCGCCAGCAGCTCCCTAGGGTATCCCCCCCAAGAGACCCAGTACTTC.

This sequence joins TRBV29-1 and TRBJ2-1; a possible D gene is TRBD1 (5 bases). The ends were cut back, 2 bases at V and 7 bases at J, with 12 bases in the middle. The CDR3 length is 13 residues. In germline, CDR1 is SQVTM, CDR2 ANQGSEA. For the CDR3, the DNA is TGCAGCGTTGAAAGGGGTCTGCAGAATGAGCAGTTCTTC. It codes for CSVERGLQNEQFF.

The chain recombines TRBV14 with TRBJ2-5; 8 nucleotides align to TRBD1. The CDR3 spans 15 residues. The V segment lost 5 bases and the J segment 0 bases; nucleotides outside the gene matches: 5. Germline-derived CDR1 and CDR2 are SGHDN and FVKESK. CDR3 in amino acids: CASSGGQAYQETQYF. CDR3 bases: TGTGCCAGCAGCGGGGGACAGGCGTACCAAGAGACCCAGTACTTC.

The J gene is TRBJ2-5, the V gene TRBV4-1, with TRBD2 matching 12 bases. Germline loops: CDR1 MGHRA, CDR2 YSYEKL. Trimming removed 1 base from V and 8 bases from J; junction bases left unmatched: 14. This CDR3 has 18 residues. The chain's CDR3 is CASSQGKNLAGGPATQYF. CDR3 DNA: TGCGCCAGCAGCCAAGGGAAAAATCTAGCGGGAGGGCCCGCAACCCAGTACTTC.

The CDR3 here is CASSARSGTPNTGELFF. The CDR3 coding sequence is TGTGCCAGCTCAGCCAGATCCGGGACGCCGAACACCGGGGAGCTGTTTTTT. V is TRBV18 and J is TRBJ2-2; D is tentatively TRBD1 or TRBD2 (5 bases each). Germline-derived CDR1 and CDR2 are KGHSH and LQKENI. The ends were cut back, 5 bases at V and 0 bases at J, with 16 bases in the middle. The CDR3 spans 17 residues.

The chain has TRBV6-1 and TRBJ1-1; 8 bases map to TRBD1. Germline lookup yields CDR1 MNHNS and CDR2 SASEGT. CDR3 size: 14 residues. The V and J ends lost 6 bases and 2 bases, in that order; junction bases with no gene match: 5. For the CDR3, the DNA is TGTGCCAGCAGGCGGGACAGGACCAACACTGAAGCTTTCTTT. It specifies CASRRDRTNTEAFF.

A few counts support this clone. V gene TRBV11-3 combines with J gene TRBJ1-2; D is uncertain. CDR3 length equals 13 residues. V was pared by 2 bases and J by 8 bases, with 12 bases between. Germline-derived CDR1 and CDR2 are SGHNT and YENEEA. CDR3 residues: CASSLMGGTGYTF. For the CDR3, the DNA is TGTGCCAGCAGCTTAATGGGAGGTACGGGCTACACCTTC.

The chain uses TRBV27 and TRBJ1-1; D is undetermined. V was pared by 2 bases and J by 5 bases, with 9 bases between. Germline CDR1 MNHEY, CDR2 SMNVEV (reference sequence). The CDR3 runs 13 residues. CDR3 nucleotide sequence: TGTGCCAGCAGTTTAGAGGGAAAGACTGAAGCTTTCTTT. Amino acids: CASSLEGKTEAFF.